This TCR beta chain was captured by sequencing in a study of Graves' ophthalmopathy and Graves' hyperthyroidism. Study overall: Where ophthalmopathy was absent within 18 months of follow-up, hyperthyroidism was stable.

Unmatched junction bases numbered 8, after V lost 5 bases and J lost 8 bases. In germline, CDR1 is SGHAT, CDR2 FQNNGV. The CDR3 sequence is 15 residues long. This clonotype was observed a few times. As yet, its antigen is unknown. Aged 18 to 65, the patients with hyperthyroidism had under 2 months' duration and were newly diagnosed. For repertoire sequencing, the TCR beta CDR3 regions were amplified from RNA transcripts. First-round RT-PCR used HTBI primers; second-round multiplex PCR followed. TCRdb re-called the multiplex PCR reads through MiXCR, storing one row per CDR3 protein. The table records approximately 1.2 million distinct CDR3 sequences, about two fifths of them present only once. Study-level results: Ophthalmopathy versus stable hyperthyroidism: 13-signature model gave around 90% sensitivity, 75% to 82% specificity.

The clonotype was recovered from an adult man with Graves' hyperthyroidism. Sequencing input: peripheral blood or thyroid tissue (not recorded which). The J gene is TRBJ1-6, the V gene TRBV11-2; 8 bases fit TRBD1. In DNA, the CDR3 is TGTGCCAGCAGCCCCCGGACAGGGACGCATTCACCCCTCCACTTT. Translation gives CASSPRTGTHSPLHF.